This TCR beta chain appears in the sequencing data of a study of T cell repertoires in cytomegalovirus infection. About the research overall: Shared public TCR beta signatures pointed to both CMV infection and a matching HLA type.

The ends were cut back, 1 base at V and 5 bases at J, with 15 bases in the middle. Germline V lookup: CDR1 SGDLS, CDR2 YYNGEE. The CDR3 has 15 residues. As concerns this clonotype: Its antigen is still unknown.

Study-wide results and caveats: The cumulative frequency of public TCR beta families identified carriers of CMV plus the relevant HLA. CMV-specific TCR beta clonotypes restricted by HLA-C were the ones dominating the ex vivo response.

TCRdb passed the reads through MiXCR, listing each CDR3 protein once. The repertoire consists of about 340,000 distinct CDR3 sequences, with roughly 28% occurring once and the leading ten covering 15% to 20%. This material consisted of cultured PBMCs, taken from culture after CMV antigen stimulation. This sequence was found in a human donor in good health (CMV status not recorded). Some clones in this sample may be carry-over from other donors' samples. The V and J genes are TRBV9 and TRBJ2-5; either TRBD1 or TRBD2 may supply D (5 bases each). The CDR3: CASSVTTAREETQYF. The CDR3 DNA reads TGTGCCAGCAGCGTAACGACCGCCAGGGAGGAGACCCAGTACTTC.